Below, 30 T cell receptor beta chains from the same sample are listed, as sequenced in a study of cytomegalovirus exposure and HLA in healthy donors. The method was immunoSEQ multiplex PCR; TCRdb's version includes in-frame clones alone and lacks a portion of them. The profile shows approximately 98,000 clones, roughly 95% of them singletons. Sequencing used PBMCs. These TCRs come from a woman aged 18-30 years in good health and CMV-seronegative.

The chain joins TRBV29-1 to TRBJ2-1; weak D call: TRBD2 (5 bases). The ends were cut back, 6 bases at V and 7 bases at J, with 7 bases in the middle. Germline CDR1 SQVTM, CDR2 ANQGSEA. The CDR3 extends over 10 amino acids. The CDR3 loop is CSVAGNEQFF. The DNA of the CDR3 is TGCAGCGTCGCGGGTAATGAGCAGTTCTTC.

The CDR3 sequence: CASSVGSVLNTEAFF. CDR3 nucleotide sequence: TGTGCCAGCAGCGTCGGTAGTGTGTTGAACACTGAAGCTTTCTTT. The V gene is TRBV9, the J gene TRBJ1-1; D is unclear. From germline, CDR1 is SGDLS and CDR2 YYNGEE. The germline V and J ends were trimmed by 2 bases and 0 bases, with 11 bases remaining between them. This CDR3 spans 15 amino acids.

CDR3 nucleotides: TGTGCCTGGAGTGTACAGCACAATGAGCAGTTCTTC. It encodes CAWSVQHNEQFF. J is TRBJ2-1 and V is TRBV30; D is unclear. This CDR3 is built from 12 residues. The V end lost 0 bases, the J end lost 5 bases, and 5 bases lay between the germline ends. Germline CDR1 reads GTSNPN; CDR2 reads SVGIG (reference sequence).

The CDR3 is CASSSDRGYGYTF. The CDR3 nucleotides are TGCGCCAGCAGCTCCGACAGGGGGTATGGCTACACCTTC. The chain has TRBV5-1 and TRBJ1-2; 9 nucleotides match TRBD1. The CDR3 runs 13 residues. The junction had 2 bases not matched to a gene; V was cut back by 3 bases and J by 5 bases. The germline V gene has CDR1 SGHRS and CDR2 YFSETQ.

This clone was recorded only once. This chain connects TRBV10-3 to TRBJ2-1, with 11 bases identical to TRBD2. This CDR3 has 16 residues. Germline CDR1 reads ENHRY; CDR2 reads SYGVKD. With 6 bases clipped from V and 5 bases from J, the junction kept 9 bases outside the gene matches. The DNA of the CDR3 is TGTGCCATCAGCCGACTAGCGGGGCGGATTAACAATGAGCAGTTCTTC. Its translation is CAISRLAGRINNEQFF.

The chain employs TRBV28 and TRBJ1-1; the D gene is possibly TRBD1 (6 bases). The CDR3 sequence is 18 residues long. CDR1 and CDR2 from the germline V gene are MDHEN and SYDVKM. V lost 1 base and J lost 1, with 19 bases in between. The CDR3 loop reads CASSLYAGALRPNTEAFF. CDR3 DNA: TGTGCCAGCAGTTTATACGCAGGGGCCCTGAGACCGAACACTGAAGCTTTCTTT.

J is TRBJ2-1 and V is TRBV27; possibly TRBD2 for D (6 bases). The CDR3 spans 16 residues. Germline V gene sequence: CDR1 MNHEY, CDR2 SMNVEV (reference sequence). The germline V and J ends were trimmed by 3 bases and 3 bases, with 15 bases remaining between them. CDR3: CASSFRTTWGYNEQFF. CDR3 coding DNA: TGTGCCAGCAGTTTCCGGACTACTTGGGGCTACAATGAGCAGTTCTTC.

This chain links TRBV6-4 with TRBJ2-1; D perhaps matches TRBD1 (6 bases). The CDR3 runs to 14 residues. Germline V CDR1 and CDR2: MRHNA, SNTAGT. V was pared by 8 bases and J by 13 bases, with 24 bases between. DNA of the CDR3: TGTGCCAGCTCCCGGACTCGGGACACTACTCCCCAGTTCTTC. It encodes CASSRTRDTTPQFF.

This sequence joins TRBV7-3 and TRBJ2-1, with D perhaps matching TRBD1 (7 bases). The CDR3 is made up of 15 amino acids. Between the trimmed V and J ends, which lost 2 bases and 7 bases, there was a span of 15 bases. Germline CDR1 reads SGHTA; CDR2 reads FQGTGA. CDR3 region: CASSLGQGGQNEQFF. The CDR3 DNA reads TGTGCCAGCAGCTTAGGTCAGGGGGGTCAGAATGAGCAGTTCTTC. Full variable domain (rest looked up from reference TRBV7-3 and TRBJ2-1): GAGVSQTPSNKVTEKGKYVELRCDPISGHTALYWYRQSLGQGPEFLIYFQGTGAADDSGLPNDRFFAVRPEGSVSTLKIQRTERGDSAVYLCASSLGQGGQNEQFFGPGTRLTVL.

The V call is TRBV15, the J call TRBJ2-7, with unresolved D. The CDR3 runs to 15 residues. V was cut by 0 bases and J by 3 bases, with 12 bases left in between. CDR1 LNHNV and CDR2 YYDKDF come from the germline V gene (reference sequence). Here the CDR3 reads CATSRDRQAVYEQYF. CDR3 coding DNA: TGTGCCACCAGCAGAGATCGGCAGGCCGTCTACGAGCAGTACTTC.

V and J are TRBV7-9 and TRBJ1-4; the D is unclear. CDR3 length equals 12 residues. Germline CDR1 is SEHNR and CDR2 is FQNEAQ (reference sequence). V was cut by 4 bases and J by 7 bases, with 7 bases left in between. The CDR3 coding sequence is TGTGCCAGCAGCTCCTTTATTGAAAAACTGTTTTTT. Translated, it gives CASSSFIEKLFF.

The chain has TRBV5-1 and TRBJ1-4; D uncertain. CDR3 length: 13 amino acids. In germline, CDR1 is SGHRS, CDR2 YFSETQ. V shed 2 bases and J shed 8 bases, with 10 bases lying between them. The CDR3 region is CASSFRFGEKLFF. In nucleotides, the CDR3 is TGCGCCAGCAGCTTCCGGTTCGGGGAAAAACTGTTTTTT.

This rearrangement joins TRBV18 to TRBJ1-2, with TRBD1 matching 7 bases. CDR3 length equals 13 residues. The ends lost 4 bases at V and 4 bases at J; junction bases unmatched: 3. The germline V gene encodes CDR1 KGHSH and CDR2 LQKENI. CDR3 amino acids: CASSQGAVYGYTF. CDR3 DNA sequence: TGTGCCAGCTCACAGGGGGCTGTCTATGGCTACACCTTC.

In nucleotides, the CDR3 is TGTGCCAGCAGCCAGACAGGGGCGGGGAAGACCCAGTACTTC. Its protein is CASSQTGAGKTQYF. This chain links TRBV14 with TRBJ2-5; TRBD1 aligns across 8 bases. This CDR3 spans 14 amino acids. V shed 3 bases and J 6 bases; nucleotides not matched to a gene: 6. Germline loops: CDR1 SGHDN, CDR2 FVKESK.

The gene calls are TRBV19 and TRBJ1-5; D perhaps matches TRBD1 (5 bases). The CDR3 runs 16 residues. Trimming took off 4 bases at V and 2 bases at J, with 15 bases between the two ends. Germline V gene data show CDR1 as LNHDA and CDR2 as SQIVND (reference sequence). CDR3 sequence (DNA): TGTGCCAGTAGTACACAACAGGAGTTGGGCAATCAGCCCCAGCATTTT. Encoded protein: CASSTQQELGNQPQHF.

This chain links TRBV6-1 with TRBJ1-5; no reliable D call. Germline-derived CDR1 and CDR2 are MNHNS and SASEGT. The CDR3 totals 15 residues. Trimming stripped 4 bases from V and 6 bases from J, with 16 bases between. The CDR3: CASSVGLIASQPQHF. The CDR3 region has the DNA TGTGCCAGCAGTGTAGGACTGATAGCAAGTCAGCCCCAGCATTTT.

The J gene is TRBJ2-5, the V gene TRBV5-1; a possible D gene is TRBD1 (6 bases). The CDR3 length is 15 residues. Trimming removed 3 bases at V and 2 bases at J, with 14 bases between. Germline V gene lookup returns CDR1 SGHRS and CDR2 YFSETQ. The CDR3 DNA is TGCGCCAGCAGCTCCCGGGACAACAGACAAGAGACCCAGTACTTC. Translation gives CASSSRDNRQETQYF.

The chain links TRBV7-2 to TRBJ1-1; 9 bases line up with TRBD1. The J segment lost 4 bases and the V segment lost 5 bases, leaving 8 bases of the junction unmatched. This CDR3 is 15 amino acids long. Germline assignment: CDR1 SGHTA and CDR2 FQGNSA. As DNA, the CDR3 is TGTGCCAGCAGCCTGGGGACAGGGCTGGGCACTGAAGCTTTCTTT. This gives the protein CASSLGTGLGTEAFF.

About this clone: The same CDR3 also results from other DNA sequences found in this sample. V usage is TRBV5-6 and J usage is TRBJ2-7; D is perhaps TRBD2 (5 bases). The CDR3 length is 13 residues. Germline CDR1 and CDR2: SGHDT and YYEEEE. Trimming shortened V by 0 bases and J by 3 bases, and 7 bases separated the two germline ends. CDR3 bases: TGTGCCAGCAGCTTGGGGACTGGCTACGAGCAGTACTTC. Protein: CASSLGTGYEQYF.

The CDR3 DNA is TGCGCCAGCAGCTTGAGGCCTCTCGGGACAGGGTACTCCTACGAGCAGTACTTC. It is translated as CASSLRPLGTGYSYEQYF. The chain combines TRBV5-1 with TRBJ2-7; 9 positions match TRBD1. The ends lost 1 base at V and 0 bases at J; junction bases unmatched: 11. Germline loops: CDR1 SGHRS, CDR2 YFSETQ. The CDR3 runs to 18 residues.

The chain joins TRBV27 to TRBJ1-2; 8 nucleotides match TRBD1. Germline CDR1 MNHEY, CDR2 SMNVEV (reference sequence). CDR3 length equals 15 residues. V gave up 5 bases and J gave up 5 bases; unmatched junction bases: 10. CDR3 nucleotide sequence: TGTGCCAGCAGTGCCGGACAGGGTTCGCAATATGGCTACACCTTC. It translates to CASSAGQGSQYGYTF.

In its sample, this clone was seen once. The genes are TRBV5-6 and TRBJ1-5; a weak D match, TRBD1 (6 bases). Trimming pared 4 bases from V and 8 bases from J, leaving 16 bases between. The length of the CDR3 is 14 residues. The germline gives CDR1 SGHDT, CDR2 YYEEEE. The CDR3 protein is CASSASTGIKPQHF. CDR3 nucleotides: TGTGCCAGCAGCGCGAGTACAGGGATTAAGCCCCAGCATTTT. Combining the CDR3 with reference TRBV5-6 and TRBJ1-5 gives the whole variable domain DAGVTQSPTHLIKTRGQQVTLRCSPKSGHDTVSWYQQALGQGPQFIFQYYEEEERQRGNFPDRFSGHQFPNYSSELNVNALLLGDSALYLCASSASTGIKPQHFGDGTRLSIL.

CDR3 sequence (DNA): TGTGCCAGCAGTCCCCACGGCGGGAGTTTAGCCAAAAACATTCAGTACTTC. Translating it yields CASSPHGGSLAKNIQYF. The chain recombines TRBV28 with TRBJ2-4, with 7 bases that match TRBD2. The germline V gene encodes CDR1 MDHEN and CDR2 SYDVKM. CDR3 size: 17 residues. Germline trimming cut 5 bases from V and 0 bases from J; bases unmatched to any gene: 10.

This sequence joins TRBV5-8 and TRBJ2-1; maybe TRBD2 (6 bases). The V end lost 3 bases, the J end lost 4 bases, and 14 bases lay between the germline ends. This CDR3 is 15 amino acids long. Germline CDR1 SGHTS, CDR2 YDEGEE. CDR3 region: CASSSGLLLYNEQFF. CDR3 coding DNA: TGTGCCAGCAGCTCGGGACTCCTCCTGTACAATGAGCAGTTCTTC.

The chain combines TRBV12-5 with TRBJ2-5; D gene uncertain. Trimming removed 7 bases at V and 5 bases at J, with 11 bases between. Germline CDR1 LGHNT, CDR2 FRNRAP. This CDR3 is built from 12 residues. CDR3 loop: CASATLGETQYF. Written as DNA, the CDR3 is TGTGCTAGTGCCACCCTCGGGGAGACCCAGTACTTC.

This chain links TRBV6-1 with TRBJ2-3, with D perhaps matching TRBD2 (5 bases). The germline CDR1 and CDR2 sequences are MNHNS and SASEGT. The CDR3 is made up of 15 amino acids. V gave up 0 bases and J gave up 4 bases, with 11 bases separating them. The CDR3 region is CASSEAGARADTQYF. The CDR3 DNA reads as TGTGCCAGCAGTGAAGCTGGAGCGAGGGCAGATACGCAGTATTTT.

The CDR3 DNA reads as TGTGCCAGCAGCTTACAGGGTTTTCCTGAAGCTTTCTTT. Residues: CASSLQGFPEAFF. The J gene is TRBJ1-1, the V gene TRBV11-2, with D possibly TRBD1 on 5 matching bases. Trimming cost V 2 bases and J 6 bases, with 10 bases left between them. CDR3 length: 13 residues. CDR1 is SGHAT and CDR2 is FQNNGV in the germline V gene.

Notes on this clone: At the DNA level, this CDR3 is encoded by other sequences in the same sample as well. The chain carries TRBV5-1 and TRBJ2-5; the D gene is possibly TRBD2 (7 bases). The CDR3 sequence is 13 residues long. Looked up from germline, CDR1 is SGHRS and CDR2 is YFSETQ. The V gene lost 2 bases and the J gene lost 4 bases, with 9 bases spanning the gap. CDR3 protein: CASSLGGGETQYF. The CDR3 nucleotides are TGCGCCAGCAGCTTAGGGGGGGGAGAGACCCAGTACTTC.

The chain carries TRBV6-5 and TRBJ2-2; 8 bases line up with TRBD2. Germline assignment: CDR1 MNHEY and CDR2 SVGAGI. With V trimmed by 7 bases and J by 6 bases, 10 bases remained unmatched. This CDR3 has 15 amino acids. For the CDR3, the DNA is TGTGCCAGCAAACGTGCGGGGGGAAGCCCCGGGGAGCTGTTTTTT. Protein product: CASKRAGGSPGELFF.

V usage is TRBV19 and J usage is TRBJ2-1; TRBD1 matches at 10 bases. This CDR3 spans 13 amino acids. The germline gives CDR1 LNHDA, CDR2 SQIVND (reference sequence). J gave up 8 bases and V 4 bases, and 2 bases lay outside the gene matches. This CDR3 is CASSRDRGDEQFF. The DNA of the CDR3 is TGTGCCAGTAGTAGGGACAGGGGCGATGAGCAGTTCTTC.